Presented here are 3 T cell receptor beta chains from one specimen sequenced in a study of control samples from healthy donors and cancer patients. Some clones are missing from TCRdb's copy, which holds only in-frame ones; the method was immunoSEQ multiplex PCR. The data contain under 55,000 clones, over 70% of them singletons. The specimen was blood. The receptors come from a man aged 65 to 79 in good health.

A word on this clone: Other DNA sequences within the sample encode an identical CDR3. The V call is TRBV5-4, the J call TRBJ2-5; 8 nucleotides match TRBD1. Trimming took 0 bases from V and 1 from J; bases not matched to a gene: 2. From germline, CDR1 is SGHNT and CDR2 YYREEE (reference sequence). CDR3 size: 15 residues. The CDR3, as DNA: TGTGCCAGCAGCTTGGGGGACAGGACCCAAGAGACCCAGTACTTC. It encodes CASSLGDRTQETQYF.

The chain is built from TRBV12-3 or TRBV12-4 and TRBJ1-1; D gene unclear. V was pared by 5 bases and J by 6 bases, with 10 bases between. This CDR3 has 12 residues. CDR3 protein: CASSPGVPEAFF. In DNA form, the CDR3 reads TGTGCCAGCAGTCCCGGGGTACCTGAAGCTTTCTTT.

V gene TRBV5-6 combines with J gene TRBJ2-7, with D unclear. CDR3 length: 14 amino acids. The V end lost 1 base, the J end lost 7 bases, and 15 bases lay between the germline ends. Germline values: CDR1 SGHDT, CDR2 YYEEEE. Here the CDR3 DNA reads TGTGCCAGCAGCTTGATCACCCGAACTGGGGAGCAGTACTTC. This encodes CASSLITRTGEQYF.